What follows describes a single T cell receptor (beta chain). Its antigen is unidentified. Method: immunoSEQ multiplex PCR; TCRdb's copy keeps in-frame clones and lacks some. The repertoire holds around 7,000 clones, with over 75% as singletons. The data originate from a study of T cell repertoires in ileal Crohn's disease. Across the whole study: From the surgical specimen's inflamed ileum, biopsies were taken as M0. Per sample, about 460 nanograms of biopsy DNA were TCRB immunosequenced. Study results and caveats: Clonality above 26.8% at surgery always came with endoscopic recurrence.

Sample time point: inflamed ileum from the surgical specimen. V shed 1 base and J shed 4 bases, with 13 bases lying between them. The germline CDR1 and CDR2 sequences are KGHSH and LQKENI. The CDR3 extends over 15 amino acids. This clonotype was sampled from an adult with Crohn's disease. V and J are TRBV18 and TRBJ2-5, with a weak D call TRBD2 (6 bases). Sequences were obtained from ileal tissue. CDR3: CASSPLGTSPETQYF. Written as DNA, the CDR3 is TGTGCCAGCTCACCACTGGGAACTAGCCCAGAGACCCAGTACTTC.